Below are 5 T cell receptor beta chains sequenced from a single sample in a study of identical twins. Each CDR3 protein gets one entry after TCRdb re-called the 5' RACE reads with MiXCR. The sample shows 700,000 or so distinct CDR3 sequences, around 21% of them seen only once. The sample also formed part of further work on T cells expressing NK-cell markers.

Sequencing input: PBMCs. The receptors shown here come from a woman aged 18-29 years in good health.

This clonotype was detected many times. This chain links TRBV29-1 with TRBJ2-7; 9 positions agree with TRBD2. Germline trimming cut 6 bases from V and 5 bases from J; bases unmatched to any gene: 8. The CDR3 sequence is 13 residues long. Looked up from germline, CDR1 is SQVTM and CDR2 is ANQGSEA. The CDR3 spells CSVAKGLANEQYF. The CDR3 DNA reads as TGCAGCGTAGCAAAGGGACTAGCTAACGAGCAGTACTTC.

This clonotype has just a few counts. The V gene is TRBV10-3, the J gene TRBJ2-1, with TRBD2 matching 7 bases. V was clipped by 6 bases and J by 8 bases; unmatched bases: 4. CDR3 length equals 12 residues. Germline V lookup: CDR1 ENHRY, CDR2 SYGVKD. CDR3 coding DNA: TGTGCCATCAGCGTGGGAGGGCATGAGCAGTTCTTC. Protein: CAISVGGHEQFF.

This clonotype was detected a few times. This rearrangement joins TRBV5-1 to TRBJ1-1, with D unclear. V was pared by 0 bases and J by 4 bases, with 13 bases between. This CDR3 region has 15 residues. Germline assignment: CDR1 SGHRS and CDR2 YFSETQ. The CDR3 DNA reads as TGCGCCAGCAGCTTGGGAGTCCCTAGGGTCACTGAAGCTTTCTTT. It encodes CASSLGVPRVTEAFF.

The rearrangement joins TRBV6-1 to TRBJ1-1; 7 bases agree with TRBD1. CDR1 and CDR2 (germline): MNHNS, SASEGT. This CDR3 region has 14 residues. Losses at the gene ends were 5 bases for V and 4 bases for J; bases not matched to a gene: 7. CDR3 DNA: TGTGCCAGCAGTCGCGACAGGGAAGTCACTGAAGCTTTCTTT. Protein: CASSRDREVTEAFF.

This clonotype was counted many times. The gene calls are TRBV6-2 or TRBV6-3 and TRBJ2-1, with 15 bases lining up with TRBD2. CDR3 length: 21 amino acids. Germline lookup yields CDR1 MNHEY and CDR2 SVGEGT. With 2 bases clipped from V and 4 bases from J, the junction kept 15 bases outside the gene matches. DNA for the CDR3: TGTGCCAGCAGTTACACCCCGAGGACTAGCGGGAGGGCCGGGCAATACAATGAGCAGTTCTTC. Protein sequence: CASSYTPRTSGRAGQYNEQFF.